The present entry profiles one TCR beta chain with its context. Its target is not known. This record belongs to a study of PD-1 blockade in classical Hodgkin lymphoma. Study-wide results and caveats: Complete responders possessed baseline diversity comparable to newly diagnosed patients. CD4+ but not CD8+ TCR diversity rose significantly by C4D1.

TCRdb's copy holds only in-frame clones and misses some; the assay was immunoSEQ multiplex PCR. The data contain around 91,000 clones, approximately 91% of them singletons. Following autologous stem cell transplantation, relapse occurred in every patient, and exposure to brentuximab vedotin varied. Germline V lookup: CDR1 MDHEN, CDR2 SYDVKM. Trimming stripped 3 bases from V and 4 bases from J, with 15 bases between. The CDR3 loop spans 15 amino acids. The rearrangement joins TRBV28 to TRBJ1-2; D is uncertain. The clonotype comes from a human donor with classical Hodgkin lymphoma. The sequenced sample was peripheral blood mononuclear cells (PBMCs), obtained at baseline. The CDR3 DNA reads as TGTGCCAGCAGTTTTGGTGTCAGAGCCTCCTATGGCTACACCTTC. This encodes CASSFGVRASYGYTF.